This T cell receptor beta chain was captured in a study of shared clonotypes between healthy human individuals. This clone was observed once. CDR3 length: 14 residues. V was clipped by 10 bases and J by 3 bases; unmatched bases: 12. Looked up from germline, CDR1 is LNHDA and CDR2 is SQIVND (reference sequence). Sequencing used immunoSEQ multiplex PCR; TCRdb keeps in-frame clones, though not all of them. The data contain fewer than 850,000 clones, about two thirds of them singletons. This clonotype was sampled from a woman aged 30 to 39 in good health. Sequencing used memory CD4+ T cells sorted from blood. The subset is: CD45RA-negative fraction. This chain joins TRBV19 and TRBJ2-7; 7 nucleotides line up with TRBD1. The CDR3 loop is CATSDGTAFYEQYF. In nucleotides, the CDR3 is TGTGCCACTTCTGACGGGACAGCTTTCTACGAGCAGTACTTC.